This TCR beta chain comes out of a study of PD-L1 blockade in urothelial cancer. Looking at the study overall: Atezolizumab, begun by patients around 2014, was given at 1,200 mg intravenously every 3 weeks. Patients' histories included 0 to 3 prior chemotherapy regimens. Researchers looked at the blood 3 weeks (second dose) and 6 weeks after treatment began.

The CDR3 length is 14 residues. The V end was cut by 0 bases, the J end by 6 bases, with 12 bases between. Germline CDR1 and CDR2: SEHNR and FQNEAQ (reference sequence). Time point denoted: pretreatment peripheral blood. This clone occurred once. TCR analog templates of synthetic origin were spiked into each PCR. Only in-frame clones appear in the TCRdb table, and some are missing; sequencing was by immunoSEQ multiplex PCR. Among roughly 50,000 clones, about 75% were seen once, and the ten largest hold approximately 4.3%. The sequences come from PBMCs, collected around atezolizumab (anti-PD-L1) treatment. The sequence was collected from a man between 70 and 80 years old with urothelial cancer. V gene TRBV7-9 combines with J gene TRBJ2-7, with a tentative D call TRBD1 (5 bases). The CDR3 reads CASSLAPKGREQYF. CDR3 nucleotide sequence: TGTGCCAGCAGCTTAGCGCCAAAGGGGCGCGAGCAGTACTTC.